This is a list of T cell receptor beta chains from one sample in a study of CD8+ T cells in alopecia areata. Produced via immunoSEQ multiplex PCR; TCRdb's table is partial and in-frame only. Among 110,000 to 150,000 clones listed, 45% to 60% were seen once. The sample here was CD8+ T cells sorted from blood, taken at week 4, from a patient treated with tofacitinib. These receptors were obtained from a human donor with alopecia areata. CDR3s leave out the opening cysteine and the closing phenylalanine or tryptophan.

TRBV29-1,TRBJ2-7,SVVLGYEQY
TRBV30,TRBJ2-7,AWSFSGGYEQY
TRBV30,TRBJ2-2,PLELAGAKNTGELF
TRBV7-9,TRBJ2-5,ASSNREQETQY
TRBV9,TRBJ1-1,ASSVEGNAEAF
TRBV30,TRBJ2-7,AWNHALAGLSSYEQY
TRBV5-1,TRBJ2-5,ASSVESDNQETQY
TRBV2,TRBJ2-7,AQGRAYEQY
TRBV7-8,TRBJ1-5,ASSEEFSNQPQH
TRBV29-1,TRBJ1-1,SVGWVNTEAF
TRBV2,TRBJ2-7,ARRDSPSYEQY
TRBV2,TRBJ2-5,ASGWTGGETQY
TRBV4-2,TRBJ2-1,ASSQLKNEQF
TRBV5-6,TRBJ1-5,ASSLGGNRDQPQH
TRBV6-5,TRBJ2-5,ASSPGQDLETQY
TRBV27,TRBJ1-5,ASRAGTVNQPQH
TRBV27,TRBJ1-2,ASSLLPLNDGYT